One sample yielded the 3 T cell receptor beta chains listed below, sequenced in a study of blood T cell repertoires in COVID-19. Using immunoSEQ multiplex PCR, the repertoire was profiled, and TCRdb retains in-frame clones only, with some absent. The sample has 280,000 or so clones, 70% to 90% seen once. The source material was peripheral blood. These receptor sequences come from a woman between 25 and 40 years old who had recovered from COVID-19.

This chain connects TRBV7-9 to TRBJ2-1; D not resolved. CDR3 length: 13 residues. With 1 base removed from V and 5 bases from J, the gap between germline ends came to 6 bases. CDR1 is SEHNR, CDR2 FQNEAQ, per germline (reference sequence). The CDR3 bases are TGTGCCAGCAGCTTAGTTAGAAACAATGAGCAGTTCTTC. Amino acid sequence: CASSLVRNNEQFF.

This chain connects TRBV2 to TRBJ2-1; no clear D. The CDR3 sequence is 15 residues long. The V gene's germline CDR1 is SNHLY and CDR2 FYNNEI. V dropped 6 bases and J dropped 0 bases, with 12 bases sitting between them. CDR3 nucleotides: TGTGCCAGCAGGGAGACCCCGAGCTCCTACAATGAGCAGTTCTTC. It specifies CASRETPSSYNEQFF.

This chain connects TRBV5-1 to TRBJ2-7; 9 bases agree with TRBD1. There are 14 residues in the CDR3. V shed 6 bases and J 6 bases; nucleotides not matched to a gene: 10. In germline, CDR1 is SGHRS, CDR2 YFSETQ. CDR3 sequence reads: CASKVTGGSPEQYF. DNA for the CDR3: TGCGCCAGCAAGGTGACAGGGGGATCACCCGAGCAGTACTTC.